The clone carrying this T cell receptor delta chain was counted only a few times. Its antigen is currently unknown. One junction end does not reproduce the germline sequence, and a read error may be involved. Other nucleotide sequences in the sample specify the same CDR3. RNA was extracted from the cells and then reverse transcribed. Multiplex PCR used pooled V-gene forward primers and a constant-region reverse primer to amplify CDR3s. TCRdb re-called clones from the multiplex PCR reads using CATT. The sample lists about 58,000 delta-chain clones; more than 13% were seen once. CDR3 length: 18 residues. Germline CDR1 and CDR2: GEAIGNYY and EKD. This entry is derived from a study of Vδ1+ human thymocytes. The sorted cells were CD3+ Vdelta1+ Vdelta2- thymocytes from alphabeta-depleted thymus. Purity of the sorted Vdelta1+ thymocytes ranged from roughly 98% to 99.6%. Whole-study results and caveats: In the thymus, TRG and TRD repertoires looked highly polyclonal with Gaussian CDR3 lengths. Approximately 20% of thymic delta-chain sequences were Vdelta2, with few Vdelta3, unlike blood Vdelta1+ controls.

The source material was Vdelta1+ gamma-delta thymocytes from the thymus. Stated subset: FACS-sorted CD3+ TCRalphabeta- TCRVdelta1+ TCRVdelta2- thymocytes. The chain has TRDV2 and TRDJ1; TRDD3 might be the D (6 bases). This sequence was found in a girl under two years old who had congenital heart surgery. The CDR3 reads CAHPRSPTGSRGTDKLIF. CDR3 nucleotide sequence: TGCGCCCACCCACGGTCCCCAACTGGGTCCCGTGGAACCGATAAACTCATCTTT.